This entry describes one T cell receptor (beta chain). This specimen belongs to a study of blood T cell repertoires in COVID-19. Study at large: In each case, the material was cDNA or gDNA derived from T cells, B-cell-depleted T cells, or PBMCs.

Per the authors' pipeline: For nucleated cells, counts were estimated from reference gene primer amplification. The data were produced by immunoSEQ multiplex PCR, yet TCRdb's version contains in-frame clones alone and is incomplete. For V, J and clone size, that table is used; D and trimming come from the DNA. Here the sample spans 150,000 to 200,000 clones, roughly 79% being singletons. This CDR3 is 17 amino acids long. Germline CDR1 SGHVS, CDR2 FQNEAQ. V gave up 1 base and J gave up 5 bases; unmatched junction bases: 12. This sequence originates from a man aged 55 to 70 with active or convalescent COVID-19. The gene calls are TRBV7-8 and TRBJ2-7; 9 nucleotides align to TRBD1. Sequences were obtained from peripheral blood. The CDR3 nucleotides are TGTGCCAGCAGCTTAGGTACAGGGGGCGCCGGTGTTGACGAGCAGTACTTC. Protein: CASSLGTGGAGVDEQYF.